This note documents a single T cell receptor beta chain sequence. Its antigen is as yet unknown. This sample was included in a study of identical twins. Broader study findings: Cord blood's abundant beta clonotypes had fewer insertions, unlike memory repertoires.

Germline trimming cut 2 bases from V and 10 bases from J; bases unmatched to any gene: 5. The germline gives CDR1 SQVTM, CDR2 ANQGSEA. The CDR3 runs to 12 residues. TCRdb ran MiXCR on the 5' RACE reads and lists one entry per CDR3 protein. The data show roughly 700,000 distinct CDR3 sequences, under 9% seen once. This sample also belongs to another study, concerning yellow fever vaccine responses in identical twins.

The sequenced sample consisted of PBMCs. The chain uses TRBV29-1 and TRBJ2-5; 9 bases match TRBD2. This receptor was identified in a woman aged 18-29 years in good health. Here the CDR3 DNA reads TGCAGCGTTGAACAGAGGCGGGGGGGCCAGTACTTC. This translates into CSVEQRRGGQYF.